This TCR beta chain is from a study of T cells in localized non-small cell lung cancer. Details on this clone: No antigen is known for it.

Germline CDR1 and CDR2: SGHVS and FQNEAQ. CDR3 size: 17 residues. Trimming pared 1 base from V and 1 base from J, leaving 14 bases between. The assay was immunoSEQ multiplex PCR, and TCRdb's table has in-frame clones only and misses some. Here the sample spans 65,000 to 90,000 clones, around three quarters being singletons. Study-level results: The study found T cell clonality highest in uninvolved adjacent lung, above tumor. Across samples, adjacent lung featured a median roughly 50 of the top 100 tumor clones. Heterogeneity cannot be ruled out, as sequencing used one tumor region only.

The gene calls are TRBV7-8 and TRBJ2-4; TRBD1 is a possible D gene (5 bases). The TCR originated in a man aged 35-75 years with stage II squamous cell lung carcinoma. Material: PBMCs, obtained before any cancer treatment. The DNA for the CDR3 is TGTGCCAGCAGCTTAGGAACTACCCCAGGGGCCAAAAACATTCAGTACTTC. Translation gives CASSLGTTPGAKNIQYF.